These 25 T cell receptor beta chains were all obtained from the same sample, sequenced in a study of blood T cell repertoires in COVID-19. Libraries were prepared by immunoSEQ multiplex PCR; TCRdb keeps only in-frame clonotypes and omits some of them. The data show hundreds of thousands of clones, around nine tenths seen once. The material sequenced was PBMCs or T cells enriched from blood (not recorded which). The receptor set was obtained from a woman in her fifties or sixties who had recovered from COVID-19.

The CDR3 DNA sequence: TGTGCCAGCAGCTTAGAACTAGCGGGAGGGTACGAGCAGTACTTC. It yields the protein CASSLELAGGYEQYF. This chain links TRBV11-2 with TRBJ2-7; 13 bases match TRBD2. The trim removed 0 bases at V and 4 bases at J, leaving 0 bases unmatched. Germline V gene lookup returns CDR1 SGHAT and CDR2 FQNNGV. The CDR3 has 15 residues.

The chain combines TRBV5-1 with TRBJ1-2; TRBD1 agrees at 7 bases. V shed 4 bases and J 9 bases; nucleotides not matched to a gene: 6. The CDR3 extends over 12 amino acids. Germline V CDR1 and CDR2: SGHRS, YFSETQ. The CDR3 DNA reads TGCGCCAGCAGCCACACAGGGGAAAGCTACACCTTC. This encodes CASSHTGESYTF.

This clone was seen more than once but under ten times. The V and J genes are TRBV29-1 and TRBJ1-6; D is unclear. Germline CDR1 is SQVTM and CDR2 is ANQGSEA. The V end lost 4 bases, the J end lost 5 bases, and 15 bases lay between the germline ends. The CDR3 runs 15 residues. In nucleotides, the CDR3 is TGCAGCGTTGGAGAGGGTTCGGGGAATAATTCACCCCTCCACTTT. The encoded protein is CSVGEGSGNNSPLHF.

The genes are TRBV6-1 and TRBJ2-2, with D possibly being TRBD1 (5 bases). Trimming stripped 0 bases from V and 4 bases from J, with 9 bases between. The length of the CDR3 is 15 residues. Germline lookup yields CDR1 MNHNS and CDR2 SASEGT. CDR3 DNA: TGTGCCAGCAGTGAAGCTTGGCAGGGCACCGGGGAGCTGTTTTTT. It codes for CASSEAWQGTGELFF.

The rearrangement uses TRBV4-1 and TRBJ2-3; TRBD2 matches at 9 bases. J lost 5 bases, V lost 4 bases, and 7 bases had no gene match. Per germline, CDR1 MGHRA and CDR2 YSYEKL. This CDR3 contains 15 residues. The CDR3 region is CASSRLAGSLDTQYF. The CDR3 DNA reads TGCGCCAGCAGCCGGCTAGCGGGAAGCCTAGATACGCAGTATTTT.

The chain links TRBV18 to TRBJ1-6; D possibly corresponds to TRBD1 (5 bases). This CDR3 spans 15 amino acids. V was cut by 3 bases and J by 8 bases, with 14 bases left in between. Germline CDR1 is KGHSH and CDR2 is LQKENI. CDR3 region: CASSPLQAQDSPLHF. CDR3 DNA: TGTGCCAGCTCACCTTTACAGGCCCAGGATTCACCCCTCCACTTT.

J is TRBJ2-7 and V is TRBV6-5, with TRBD2 matching over 10 bases. CDR1 is MNHEY and CDR2 is SVGAGI in the germline V gene. V was clipped by 6 bases and J by 4 bases; unmatched bases: 6. The CDR3 consists of 14 residues. CDR3 coding DNA: TGTGCCAGCAGAACCGGGACTAGCGCGTACGAGCAGTACTTC. It specifies CASRTGTSAYEQYF.

This chain connects TRBV21-1 to TRBJ2-5; the listed D gene, TRBD1, was not tested against the DNA. TRBV21-1 is classified as a pseudogene. This CDR3 is 14 amino acids long. The CDR3, as DNA: TGTGCCAGCAGCCGGGACAGGGGGACGGAGGCCCAGTACTTC. It encodes CASSRDRGTEAQYF.

The J gene is TRBJ2-1, the V gene TRBV6-4; 11 bases are a match to TRBD2. Germline V gene sequence: CDR1 MRHNA, CDR2 SNTAGT. The CDR3 runs 15 residues. Losses at the gene ends were 5 bases for V and 4 bases for J; bases not matched to a gene: 4. The CDR3 is CASSQTSGEYNEQFF. The CDR3, as DNA: TGTGCCAGCAGTCAGACTAGCGGGGAATACAATGAGCAGTTCTTC.

J is TRBJ2-5 and V is TRBV9; 7 bases are shared with TRBD1. The germline CDR1 and CDR2 sequences are SGDLS and YYNGEE. The CDR3 is 14 amino acids. Losses at the gene ends were 6 bases for V and 7 bases for J; bases not matched to a gene: 12. The CDR3 spells CASTRSPEGATQYF. CDR3 nucleotides: TGTGCCAGCACCCGCAGCCCAGAGGGGGCGACCCAGTACTTC.

The rearrangement uses TRBV10-2 and TRBJ1-2; perhaps TRBD1 as D (6 bases). Germline CDR1 is WSHSY and CDR2 is SAAADI. V lost 6 bases and J 4 bases, leaving 18 bases between the germline ends. The CDR3 runs to 15 residues. CDR3: CASRPGTPGGYGYTF. The DNA of the CDR3 is TGCGCCAGCAGACCCGGGACACCTGGAGGCTATGGCTACACCTTC.

The genes are TRBV6-5 and TRBJ2-3, with 7 bases that match TRBD2. CDR3 length: 15 amino acids. V lost 2 bases, J lost 4 bases, and 6 bases stayed unmatched. Per germline, CDR1 MNHEY and CDR2 SVGAGI. The CDR3 DNA reads TGTGCCAGCAGTTACCAGCGGGAAGGCCCAGATACGCAGTATTTT. As protein: CASSYQREGPDTQYF.

This chain uses TRBV28 with TRBJ1-6; 10 nucleotides agree with TRBD1. Germline CDR1 and CDR2: MDHEN and SYDVKM. The J segment lost 7 bases and the V segment lost 4 bases, leaving 13 bases of the junction unmatched. The CDR3 sequence is 18 residues long. CDR3: CASSSPSRQGARNSPLHF. The CDR3 DNA is TGTGCCAGCAGTTCGCCGAGCCGACAGGGGGCGCGGAATTCACCCCTCCACTTT.

The CDR3 DNA reads TGTGCCAGCAGCCGGACTGACACCTTTGGCGATGGCTACACCTTC. Translated, it gives CASSRTDTFGDGYTF. The rearrangement links TRBV6-1 to TRBJ1-2; D is unclear. V dropped 6 bases and J dropped 6 bases, with 20 bases sitting between them. This CDR3 has 15 amino acids. Per germline, CDR1 MNHNS and CDR2 SASEGT.

The chain has TRBV3-1 (or the pseudogene TRBV3-2) and TRBJ2-3; TRBD1 aligns across 7 bases. The V gene end was trimmed by 10 bases and the J gene end by 0 bases; junction bases not matched to a gene: 10. CDR3 size: 15 residues. Looked up from germline, CDR1 is LGHDT and CDR2 is YNNKEL (reference sequence). This CDR3 is CATGTASFSTDTQYF. CDR3 in DNA: TGTGCCACCGGGACAGCTTCGTTTAGCACAGATACGCAGTATTTT.

The chain has TRBV18 and TRBJ1-6, with TRBD1 matching 9 bases. Losses at the gene ends were 3 bases for V and 9 bases for J; bases not matched to a gene: 3. The CDR3 length is 14 residues. Germline CDR1 KGHSH, CDR2 LQKENI. The CDR3 DNA reads TGTGCCAGCTCACCGGGACAGGGTATTTCACCCCTCCACTTT. Protein product: CASSPGQGISPLHF.

The chain employs TRBV24-1 and TRBJ2-3; 8 nucleotides agree with TRBD1. CDR1 is KGHDR and CDR2 is SFDVKD in the germline V gene. The CDR3 contains 17 residues. V shed 4 bases, J shed 3 bases, and the junction held 11 bases outside the gene matches. CDR3 in DNA: TGTGCCACCAGTGACCACCTGGGGACAGGAACTACAGATACGCAGTATTTT. Protein product: CATSDHLGTGTTDTQYF.

The gene calls are TRBV5-4 and TRBJ2-5; D perhaps matches TRBD2 (5 bases). Looked up from germline, CDR1 is SGHNT and CDR2 is YYREEE (reference sequence). The CDR3 sequence is 13 residues long. The germline V and J ends were trimmed by 4 bases and 5 bases, with 12 bases remaining between them. Here the CDR3 reads CASSTRVMETQYF. The CDR3 DNA reads as TGTGCCAGCAGCACTAGAGTTATGGAGACCCAGTACTTC.

This chain connects TRBV18 to TRBJ1-2; 10 nucleotides line up with TRBD1. The CDR3 spans 14 residues. Germline V gene data show CDR1 as KGHSH and CDR2 as LQKENI. V trimming: 3 bases; J trimming: 6 bases; junction bases outside the gene matches: 4. The CDR3 loop is CASSPGQGLDGYTF. In nucleotides, the CDR3 is TGTGCCAGCTCACCGGGACAGGGGCTTGATGGCTACACCTTC.

V usage is TRBV6-2 or TRBV6-3 and J usage is TRBJ1-1, with 10 bases fitting TRBD1. With V trimmed by 5 bases and J by 6 bases, 9 bases remained unmatched. Per the germline V gene, CDR1 is MNHEY and CDR2 is SVGEGT. This CDR3 is 15 amino acids long. CDR3: CASSTRQGASPEAFF. DNA for the CDR3: TGTGCCAGCAGTACTCGACAGGGGGCGAGTCCTGAAGCTTTCTTT.

V gene TRBV1 combines with J gene TRBJ2-5; the table's D call, TRBD2, was not checked against the DNA. TRBV1 is marked as a pseudogene. CDR3 length equals 14 residues. The CDR3 DNA reads TGCACCAGCAGCCGCCGGACTGTCCAAGAGACCCAGTACTTC. Its protein product is CTSSRRTVQETQYF.

The chain is built from TRBV30 and TRBJ1-1; TRBD1 might be the D (6 bases). Deletions cut 3 bases from V and 2 bases from J, with 10 bases between. Germline lookup yields CDR1 GTSNPN and CDR2 SVGIG (reference sequence). This CDR3 spans 13 amino acids. The CDR3: CAWSGGQNTEAFF. The CDR3 DNA reads TGTGCCTGGAGCGGGGGGCAAAACACTGAAGCTTTCTTT.

This clone was counted once. V and J are TRBV21-1 and TRBJ1-1. TRBV21-1 is recorded as a pseudogene. CDR3 length equals 15 residues. CDR3 in DNA: TGTGCCAGCAGCAAAGATGGGGGACTGGACACTGAAGCTTTCTTT. Amino acid sequence: CASSKDGGLDTEAFF.

V is TRBV5-1 and J is TRBJ2-2; D uncertain. Germline V gives CDR1 SGHRS, CDR2 YFSETQ. The CDR3 is made up of 15 amino acids. V gave up 5 bases and J gave up 0 bases, with 11 bases separating them. The DNA of the CDR3 is TGCGCCAGCAGGGCGGCCGGAACGAACACCGGGGAGCTGTTTTTT. Translation: CASRAAGTNTGELFF.

This clone was observed a few times. The DNA of the CDR3 is TGTGCCAGCAGCTTGCGGGGGAGGCAAAATGGCTACACCTTC. It specifies CASSLRGRQNGYTF. The chain joins TRBV5-8 to TRBJ1-2; tentatively, D is TRBD1 (5 bases). This CDR3 spans 14 amino acids. V lost 1 base and J 6 bases, leaving 13 bases between the germline ends. CDR1 and CDR2 (germline): SGHTS, YDEGEE.